This T cell receptor beta chain was documented in a study of low-dose radiotherapy and immunotherapy resistance in tumors. V dropped 3 bases and J dropped 2 bases, with 11 bases sitting between them. In germline, CDR1 is SNHLY, CDR2 FYNNEI. CDR3 length: 15 residues. This sample's time point: before trial treatment. Donors were dosed with nivolumab and ipilimumab; they also received aspirin, low-dose cyclophosphamide and low-dose radiotherapy. Eligible patients had advanced solid tumors lacking tumor-infiltrating lymphocytes. First-strand cDNA used TRAV- and TRBV-specific primers, covering alpha and beta chains. The TCRs were subjected to amplification over about 19 PCR cycles employing a constant-region primer in conjunction with a V-primer adapter. By in vitro transcription, the isolated mRNA was amplified. TCRdb called the reads again in MiXCR, with one record for every CDR3 protein. The table records more than 70,000 distinct CDR3 sequences, 31% of them present only once.

This clonotype has ten or more counts. The sample was PBMCs, taken before treatment. The chain is built from TRBV2 and TRBJ2-1; possible D gene TRBD1, 6 bases. The receptor was derived from a female donor with ovarian cancer. The CDR3 sequence is CASSEGQGPYNEQFF. Written as DNA, the CDR3 is TGTGCCAGCAGTGAGGGTCAGGGGCCCTACAATGAGCAGTTCTTC. The full variable domain, in which reference TRBV2 and TRBJ2-1 provide the parts outside the CDR3, is EPEVTQTPSHQVTQMGQEVILRCVPISNHLYFYWYRQILGQKVEFLVSFYNNEISEKSEIFDDQFSVERPDGSNFTLKIRSTKLEDSAMYFCASSEGQGPYNEQFFGPGTRLTVL.